This passage covers 18 T cell receptor beta chains from one sample sequenced in a study of T cells in Graves' hyperthyroidism and ophthalmopathy (dated by TCRdb to about 2019). Libraries were built with multiplex PCR. Sequencing used an Illumina HiSeq 2000. The TCR beta CDR3 regions were amplified from the RNA transcripts. The first round of RT-PCR for the TCR CDR3 was performed with the HTBI primer set and the Qiagen OneStep RT-PCR kit. TCRdb ran its own pipeline on the public reads, namely fastp trimming at Q25 and MiXCR clone calling, and kept in-frame beta chains. All rows with the same CDR3 protein become a single entry with the most common DNA and genes. This sample comprises approximately 590,000 distinct CDR3 sequences, approximately 44% of them detected only once. Jointly, the top ten make up 8.2% of the sample. The sample was peripheral blood or thyroid tissue (not recorded which). The receptors stem from a woman aged 18-29 years with Graves' hyperthyroidism. Donor details come from another sample of the same person, matched by shared clones.

This clonotype has a count of ten or more. The rearrangement joins TRBV2 to TRBJ1-4; 8 bases are a match to TRBD1. The CDR3 sequence is 14 residues long. The germline V gene encodes CDR1 SNHLY and CDR2 FYNNEI. V was clipped by 5 bases and J by 6 bases; unmatched bases: 5. The CDR3 spells CASSRTGPYEKLFF. The DNA of the CDR3 is TGTGCCAGCAGTCGGACAGGGCCTTATGAAAAACTGTTTTTT.

The chain recombines TRBV10-3 with TRBJ2-5; D perhaps matches TRBD1 (5 bases). CDR1 is ENHRY and CDR2 is SYGVKD in the germline V gene. This CDR3 region has 15 residues. Trimming pared 10 bases from V and 1 base from J, leaving 19 bases between. The CDR3 is CASRITGPIQETQYF. CDR3 DNA: TGTGCCAGCAGGATTACAGGACCGATCCAAGAGACCCAGTACTTC.

The J gene is TRBJ1-1, the V gene TRBV7-9; D remains ambiguous. V was cut by 3 bases and J by 4 bases, with 18 bases left in between. From germline, CDR1 is SEHNR and CDR2 FQNEAQ (reference sequence). CDR3 length: 16 amino acids. The CDR3 protein is CASSLPPGSGTTEAFF. CDR3 coding DNA: TGTGCCAGCAGCTTGCCACCCGGGTCGGGCACCACTGAAGCTTTCTTT.

This clonotype appeared a few times. The chain uses TRBV20-1 and TRBJ1-4; D not resolved. Trimming pared 0 bases from V and 4 bases from J, leaving 12 bases between. The CDR3 consists of 15 residues. From germline, CDR1 is DFQATT and CDR2 SNEGSKA (reference sequence). For the CDR3, the DNA is TGCAGTGCTAGAGATATCGGCGCGAGTAATGAAAAACTGTTTTTT. It encodes CSARDIGASNEKLFF.

The chain uses TRBV2 and TRBJ1-1; no reliable D call. This CDR3 spans 13 amino acids. V lost 7 bases to trimming and J lost 12 bases, with 21 bases between them. The germline V gene encodes CDR1 SNHLY and CDR2 FYNNEI. DNA for the CDR3: TGTGCCAGCACTCCGGAGGGCATAACAGTAACTTTCTTT. Its translation: CASTPEGITVTFF.

This clonotype came up a few times. One base away lies a much larger clone, so this may be a sequencing read error. The chain links TRBV2 to TRBJ1-3; D remains ambiguous. CDR1 SNHLY and CDR2 FYNNEI come from the germline V gene. The CDR3 consists of 13 residues. The CDR3 DNA sequence: TGTGCCAGCGTCCGGGAATCCGGAAACATCATATATTTT. Residues: CASVRESGNIIYF.

This clonotype was seen repeatedly, ten times or more. Here the CDR3 DNA reads TGCAGCGTTCTGGATGACAGGGGCCACGAGCAGTACTTC. Translation gives CSVLDDRGHEQYF. The chain has TRBV29-1 and TRBJ2-7; 8 nucleotides align to TRBD1. The germline gives CDR1 SQVTM, CDR2 ANQGSEA. The CDR3 is 13 residues long. Trimming at V came to 5 bases and at J to 5 bases, leaving 8 bases not matched to a gene.

V usage is TRBV20-1 and J usage is TRBJ1-3; no reliable D call. The germline CDR1 and CDR2 sequences are DFQATT and SNEGSKA (reference sequence). There are 13 residues in the CDR3. DNA for the CDR3: TGCTCAGTAGCTCGGATCTCTGGAAACACCATATATTTT. This encodes CSVARISGNTIYF.

This chain links TRBV7-3 with TRBJ2-2; D perhaps matches TRBD2 (6 bases). With 6 bases removed from V and 2 bases from J, the gap between germline ends came to 10 bases. The CDR3 extends over 14 amino acids. Germline CDR1 reads SGHTA; CDR2 reads FQGTGA. The chain's CDR3 is CASSAGPNTGELFF. CDR3 DNA sequence: TGTGCCAGCAGTGCGGGACCCAACACCGGGGAGCTGTTTTTT.

This clonotype showed up many times. The chain combines TRBV10-3 with TRBJ2-5; the D is unclear. This CDR3 contains 12 residues. V was cut by 3 bases and J by 1 base, with 3 bases left in between. Germline CDR1 and CDR2: ENHRY and SYGVKD. CDR3 amino acids: CAISEFQETQYF. CDR3 DNA: TGTGCCATCAGTGAATTCCAAGAGACCCAGTACTTC.

The rearrangement uses TRBV10-3 and TRBJ1-6; 8 positions agree with TRBD1. The J segment lost 0 bases and the V segment lost 6 bases, leaving 10 bases of the junction unmatched. From germline, CDR1 is ENHRY and CDR2 SYGVKD. This CDR3 contains 18 residues. The CDR3, as DNA: TGTGCCATCAGCCGCCTAGAGACAGGGGACTCCTATAATTCACCCCTCCACTTT. It yields the protein CAISRLETGDSYNSPLHF.

As regards this clonotype: At one of its ends the junction is not consistent with the germline gene, which may arise from a read error. This rearrangement joins TRBV6-5 to TRBJ1-5; D is possibly TRBD1 (5 bases). There are 14 residues in the CDR3. Looked up from germline, CDR1 is MNHEY and CDR2 is SVGAGI. The CDR3 sequence is CAISYSSAGGPQHF. As DNA, the CDR3 is TGTGCCATCAGTTACTCGAGCGCCGGGGGGCCCCAGCATTTT.

Concerning this clonotype itself: Without the conserved terminal phenylalanine or tryptophan, this CDR3 likely stems from a read error. The DNA is left out, because the CDR3 cannot be placed on it with certainty; the CDR3 is given as TCRdb lists it. The V gene is TRBV29-1, the J gene TRBJ1-2. CDR1 is SQVTM and CDR2 is ANQGSEA in the germline V gene. The CDR3 spans 11 residues, counting both ends. The CDR3 loop reads CSVGSNYGYTA.

In this sample, this clonotype turned up a few times. One end of the junction varies from germline; a read error may be responsible. The chain is built from TRBV9 and TRBJ1-2, with D tentatively TRBD1 (5 bases). This CDR3 region has 16 residues. In germline, CDR1 is SGDLS, CDR2 YYNGEE. The CDR3 DNA reads as TGCGCCAGCAGCCAGCTGGGCGGGGGGAGAAACTATGGCTACACCTTC. It encodes CASSQLGGGRNYGYTF. The full variable domain, in which reference TRBV9 and TRBJ1-2 provide the parts outside the CDR3, is DSGVTQTPKHLITATGQRVTLRCSPRSGDLSVYWYQQSLDQGLQFLIQYYNGEERAKGNILERFSAQQFPDLHSELNLSSLELGDSALYFCASSQLGGGRNYGYTFGSGTRLTVV.

This clonotype was counted many times. This chain links TRBV7-9 with TRBJ2-7, with TRBD2 matching 7 bases. The CDR3 runs 12 residues. Germline V gene lookup returns CDR1 SEHNR and CDR2 FQNEAQ (reference sequence). The ends lost 5 bases at V and 6 bases at J; junction bases unmatched: 4. In nucleotides, the CDR3 is TGTGCCAGCAGCCCGGGAGGATCCGAGCAGTACTTC. This translates into CASSPGGSEQYF. The full variable domain, its missing parts supplied by reference TRBV7-9 and TRBJ2-7, is DTGVSQNPRHKITKRGQNVTFRCDPISEHNRLYWYRQTLGQGPEFLTYFQNEAQLEKSRLLSDRFSAERPKGSFSTLEIQRTEQGDSAMYLCASSPGGSEQYFGPGTRLTVT.

This chain uses TRBV20-1 with TRBJ1-4; the D gene is possibly TRBD1 (5 bases). The CDR3 loop spans 12 amino acids. CDR1 DFQATT and CDR2 SNEGSKA come from the germline V gene (reference sequence). Trimming cost V 2 bases and J 7 bases, with 8 bases left between them. This CDR3 reads CSARPGGEKLFF. CDR3 sequence (DNA): TGCAGTGCTAGACCCGGGGGTGAAAAACTGTTTTTT.

The gene calls are TRBV29-1 and TRBJ1-4; D possibly corresponds to TRBD1 (5 bases). The CDR3 length is 10 residues. V was pared by 7 bases and J by 7 bases, with 7 bases between. Looked up from germline, CDR1 is SQVTM and CDR2 is ANQGSEA. The CDR3 spells CSAGSEKLFF. CDR3 DNA: TGCAGCGCAGGGAGTGAAAAACTGTTTTTT.

This clonotype was observed many times. The chain employs TRBV20-1 and TRBJ2-5; D is uncertain. This CDR3 region has 9 residues. Germline V gene lookup returns CDR1 DFQATT and CDR2 SNEGSKA (reference sequence). Trimming stripped 8 bases from V and 7 bases from J, with 8 bases between. In nucleotides, the CDR3 is TGCAGTCCCACCGGGACCCAGTACTTC. Residues: CSPTGTQYF.